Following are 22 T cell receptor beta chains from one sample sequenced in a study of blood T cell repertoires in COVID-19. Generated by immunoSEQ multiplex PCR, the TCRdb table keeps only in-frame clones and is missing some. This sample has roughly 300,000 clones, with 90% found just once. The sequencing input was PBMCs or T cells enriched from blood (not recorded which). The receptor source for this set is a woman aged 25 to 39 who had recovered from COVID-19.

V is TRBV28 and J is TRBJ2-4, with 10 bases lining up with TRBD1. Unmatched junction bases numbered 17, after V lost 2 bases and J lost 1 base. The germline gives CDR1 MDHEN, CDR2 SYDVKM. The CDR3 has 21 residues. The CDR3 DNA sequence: TGTGCCAGCAGTTTAGTCTCGAGAGAGGGGCCGGGACAGGGGGCCAAAAACATTCAGTACTTC. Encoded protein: CASSLVSREGPGQGAKNIQYF.

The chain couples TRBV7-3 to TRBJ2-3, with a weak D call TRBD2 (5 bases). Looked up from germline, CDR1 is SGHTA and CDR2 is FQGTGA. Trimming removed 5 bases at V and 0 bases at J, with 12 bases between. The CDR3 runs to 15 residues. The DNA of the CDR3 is TGTGCCAGCAGCCCGCTGTCGGGAAGCACAGATACGCAGTATTTT. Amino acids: CASSPLSGSTDTQYF.

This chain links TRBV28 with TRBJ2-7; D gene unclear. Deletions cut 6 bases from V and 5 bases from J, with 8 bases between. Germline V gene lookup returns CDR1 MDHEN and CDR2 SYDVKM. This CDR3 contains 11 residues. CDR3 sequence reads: CASRIAHEQYF. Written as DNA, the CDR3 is TGTGCCAGCAGAATAGCCCACGAGCAGTACTTC.

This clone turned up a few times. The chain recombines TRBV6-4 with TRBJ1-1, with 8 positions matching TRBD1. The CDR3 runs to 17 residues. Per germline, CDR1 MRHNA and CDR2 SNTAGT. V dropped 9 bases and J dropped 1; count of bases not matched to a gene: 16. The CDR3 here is CARLTRQGPSRNTEAFF. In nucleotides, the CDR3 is TGTGCCAGACTAACCAGACAGGGGCCATCGAGGAACACTGAAGCTTTCTTT.

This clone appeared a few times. The CDR3 DNA is TGTGCCACCTCACTACCGGGACAGGGCAACTATGGCTACACCTTC. Encoded protein: CATSLPGQGNYGYTF. The V and J genes are TRBV19 and TRBJ1-2; 9 bases fit TRBD1. Per the germline V gene, CDR1 is LNHDA and CDR2 is SQIVND (reference sequence). V lost 10 bases and J lost 2; bases outside the gene matches: 11. The CDR3 spans 15 residues.

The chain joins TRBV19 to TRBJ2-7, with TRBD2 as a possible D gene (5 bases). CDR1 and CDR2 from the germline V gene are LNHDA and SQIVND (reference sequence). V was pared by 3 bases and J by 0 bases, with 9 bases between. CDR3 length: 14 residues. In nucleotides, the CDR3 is TGTGCCAGTAGTATCGGACTTAACTCCTACGAGCAGTACTTC. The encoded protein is CASSIGLNSYEQYF.

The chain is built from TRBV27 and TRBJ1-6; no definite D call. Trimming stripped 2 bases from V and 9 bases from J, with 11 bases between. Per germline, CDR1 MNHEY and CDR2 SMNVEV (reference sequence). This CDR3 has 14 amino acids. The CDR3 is CASSLSLVASPLHF. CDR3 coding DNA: TGTGCCAGCAGTTTAAGTTTGGTGGCTTCACCCCTCCACTTT.

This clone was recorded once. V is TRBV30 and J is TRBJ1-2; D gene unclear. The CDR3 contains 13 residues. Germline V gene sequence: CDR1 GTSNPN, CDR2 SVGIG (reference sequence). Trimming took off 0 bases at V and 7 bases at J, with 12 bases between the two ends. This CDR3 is CAWSVMTGVGYTF. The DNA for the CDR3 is TGTGCCTGGAGTGTAATGACGGGTGTTGGCTACACCTTC.

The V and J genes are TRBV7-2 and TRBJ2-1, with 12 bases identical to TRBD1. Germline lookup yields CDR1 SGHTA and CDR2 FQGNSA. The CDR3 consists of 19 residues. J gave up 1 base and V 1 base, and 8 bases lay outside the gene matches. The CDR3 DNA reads TGTGCCAGCAGCTTAGTCGGGACAGGGGGCGGCGGGTCCTACAATGAGCAGTTCTTC. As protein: CASSLVGTGGGGSYNEQFF. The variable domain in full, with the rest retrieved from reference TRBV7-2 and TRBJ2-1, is GAGVSQSPSNKVTEKGKDVELRCDPISGHTALYWYRQSLGQGLEFLIYFQGNSAPDKSGLPSDRFSAERTGGSVSTLTIQRTQQEDSAVYLCASSLVGTGGGGSYNEQFFGPGTRLTVL.

Written as DNA, the CDR3 is TGTGCCTTCATCCCCTGGACTAGTGGAGAGACCCAGTACTTC. It yields the protein CAFIPWTSGETQYF. J is TRBJ2-5 and V is TRBV30; TRBD2 matches 7 bases. The J segment lost 4 bases and the V segment lost 7 bases, leaving 12 bases of the junction unmatched. The CDR3 has 14 amino acids. In germline, CDR1 is GTSNPN, CDR2 SVGIG (reference sequence). Supplemented by reference TRBV30 and TRBJ2-5, the full variable domain reads SQTIHQWPATLVQPVGSPLSLECTVEGTSNPNLYWYRQAAGRGLQLLFYSVGIGQISSEVPQNLSASRPQDRQFILSSKKLLLSDSGFYLCAFIPWTSGETQYFGPGTRLLVL.

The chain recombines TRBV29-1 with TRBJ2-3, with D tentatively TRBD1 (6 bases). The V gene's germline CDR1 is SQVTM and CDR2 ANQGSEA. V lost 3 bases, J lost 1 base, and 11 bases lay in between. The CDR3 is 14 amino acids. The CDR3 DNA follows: TGCAGCGTTGACACGCGACAGGGCACAGATACGCAGTATTTT. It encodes CSVDTRQGTDTQYF.

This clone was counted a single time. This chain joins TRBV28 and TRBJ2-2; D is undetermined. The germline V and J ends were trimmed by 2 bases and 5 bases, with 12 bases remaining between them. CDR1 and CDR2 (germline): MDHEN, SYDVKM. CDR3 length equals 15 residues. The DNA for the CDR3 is TGTGCCAGCAGTTTACTTCGTCTACCAACCGGGGAGCTGTTTTTT. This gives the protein CASSLLRLPTGELFF.

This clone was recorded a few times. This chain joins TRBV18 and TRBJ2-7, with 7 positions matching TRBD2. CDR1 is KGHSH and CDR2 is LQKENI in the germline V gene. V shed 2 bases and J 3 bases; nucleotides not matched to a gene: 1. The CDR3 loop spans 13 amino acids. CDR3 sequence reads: CASSPGGVYEQYF. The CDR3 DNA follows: TGTGCCAGCTCACCAGGGGGGGTCTACGAGCAGTACTTC.

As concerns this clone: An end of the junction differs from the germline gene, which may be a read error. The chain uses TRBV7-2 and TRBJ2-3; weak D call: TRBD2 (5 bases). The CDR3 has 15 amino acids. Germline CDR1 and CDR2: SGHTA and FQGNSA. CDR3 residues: CASSPRAGSTDTQYF. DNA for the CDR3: TGTGCCAGCAGCCCCCGGGCTGGGAGCACGGATACGCAGTATTTT.

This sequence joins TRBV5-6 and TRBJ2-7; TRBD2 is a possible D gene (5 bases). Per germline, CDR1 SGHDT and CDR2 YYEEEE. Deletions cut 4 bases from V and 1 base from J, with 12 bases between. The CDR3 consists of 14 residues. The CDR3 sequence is CASSRTGSSYEQYF. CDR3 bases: TGTGCCAGCAGCCGGACGGGGAGTTCCTACGAGCAGTACTTC.

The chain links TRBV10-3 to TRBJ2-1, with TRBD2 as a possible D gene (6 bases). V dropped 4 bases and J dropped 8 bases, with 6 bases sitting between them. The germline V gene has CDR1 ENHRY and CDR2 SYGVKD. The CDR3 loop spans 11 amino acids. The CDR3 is CAISGGDEQFF. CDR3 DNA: TGTGCCATCAGTGGGGGGGATGAGCAGTTCTTC.

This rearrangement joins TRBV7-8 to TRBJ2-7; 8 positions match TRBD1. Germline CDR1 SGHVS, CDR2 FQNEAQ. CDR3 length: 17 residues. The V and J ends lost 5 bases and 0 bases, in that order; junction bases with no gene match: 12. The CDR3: CASSPTRDRKTSYEQYF. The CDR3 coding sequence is TGTGCCAGCAGCCCGACTAGGGACAGGAAGACCTCCTACGAGCAGTACTTC.

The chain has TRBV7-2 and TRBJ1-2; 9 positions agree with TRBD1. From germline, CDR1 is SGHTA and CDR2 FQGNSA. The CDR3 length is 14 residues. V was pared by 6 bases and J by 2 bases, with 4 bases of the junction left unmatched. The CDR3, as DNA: TGTGCCAGCAGGGCCACAGGGGGCAACTATGGCTACACCTTC. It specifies CASRATGGNYGYTF. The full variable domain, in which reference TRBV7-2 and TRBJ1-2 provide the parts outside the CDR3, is GAGVSQSPSNKVTEKGKDVELRCDPISGHTALYWYRQSLGQGLEFLIYFQGNSAPDKSGLPSDRFSAERTGGSVSTLTIQRTQQEDSAVYLCASRATGGNYGYTFGSGTRLTVV.

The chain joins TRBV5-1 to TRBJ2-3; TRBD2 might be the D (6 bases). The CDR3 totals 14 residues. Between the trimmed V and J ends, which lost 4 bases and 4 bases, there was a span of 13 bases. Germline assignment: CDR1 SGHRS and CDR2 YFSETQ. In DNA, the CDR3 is TGCGCCAGCAGCCTCGGGAGAGGGGCAGATACGCAGTATTTT. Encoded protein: CASSLGRGADTQYF.

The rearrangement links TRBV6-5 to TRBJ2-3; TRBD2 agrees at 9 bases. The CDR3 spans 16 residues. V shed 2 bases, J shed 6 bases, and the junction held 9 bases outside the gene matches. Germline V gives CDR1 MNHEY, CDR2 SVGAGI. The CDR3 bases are TGTGCCAGCAGTTACCCCCCACTAGCGGGTGGGGATACGCAGTATTTT. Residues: CASSYPPLAGGDTQYF.

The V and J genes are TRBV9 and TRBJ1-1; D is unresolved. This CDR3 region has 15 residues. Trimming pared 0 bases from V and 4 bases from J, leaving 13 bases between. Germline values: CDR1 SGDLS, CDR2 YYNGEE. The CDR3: CASSVGWGEGTEAFF. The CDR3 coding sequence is TGTGCCAGCAGCGTAGGTTGGGGAGAAGGCACTGAAGCTTTCTTT. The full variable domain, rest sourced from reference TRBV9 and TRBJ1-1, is DSGVTQTPKHLITATGQRVTLRCSPRSGDLSVYWYQQSLDQGLQFLIQYYNGEERAKGNILERFSAQQFPDLHSELNLSSLELGDSALYFCASSVGWGEGTEAFFGQGTRLTVV.

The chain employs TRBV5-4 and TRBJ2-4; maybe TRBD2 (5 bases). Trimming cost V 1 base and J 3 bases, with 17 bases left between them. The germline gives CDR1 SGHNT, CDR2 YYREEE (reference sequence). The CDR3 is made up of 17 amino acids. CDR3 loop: CASSLSFDRGGKNIQYF. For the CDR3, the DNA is TGTGCCAGCAGCTTGTCTTTTGACCGTGGAGGCAAAAACATTCAGTACTTC.